This T cell receptor beta chain was documented in a study of cytomegalovirus exposure and HLA in healthy donors. The study's findings and limits: Analyzed later, association rates of TCRs varied across HLA loci, with DRB1 most and HLA-C fewest. The only immune exposure information that was available was CMV serostatus. There were some V segments, including TRBV6-2 and TRBV6-3, excluded as indistinguishable.

The CDR3 spans 14 residues. J was trimmed by 10 bases and V by 6 bases; bases with no gene match: 12. Germline V gene data show CDR1 as ENHRY and CDR2 as SYGVKD. A note on this clone: What it binds is unknown.

PCR employed 60 Vbeta and 13 Jbeta primers. The method was immunoSEQ multiplex PCR; TCRdb's version includes in-frame clones alone and lacks a portion of them. The sample contains 200,000 to 250,000 clones, roughly 84% of which appear only once. The rearrangement links TRBV10-3 to TRBJ2-1; TRBD2 matches 7 bases. This sequence originates from a human donor in good health. The sequencing sample was made of PBMCs. As DNA, the CDR3 is TGTGCCATCAGATTTACGCGGGAGTCAGACGAGCAGTTCTTC. Its translation is CAIRFTRESDEQFF.